This T cell receptor beta chain appears in the sequencing data of a study of shared clonotypes between healthy human individuals (dated by TCRdb to about 2020). In the study overall: Two women and a few men aged 18 to 49 years were included in the cohort. For each donor, CD4 naive and CD4 memory were each given three plates, CD8 naive was given two plates, and CD8 memory was given one plate. Blood TCR repertoires of roughly five healthy adults were deeply sequenced to estimate repertoire size and the extent of clonotype sharing between individuals. Per donor, leukapheresis produced somewhere between about 0.9 and 10 billion PBMCs. To increase sequencing depth and limit assay-specific biases, TCR repertoire library preparation and sequencing were carried out by different laboratories using diverse techniques.

Details on this clone: This clone's antigen is unknown. Per-base quality was not reported, and no clone a single base away is much larger than it.

Study-wide conclusions, independent of this receptor: Clonotypes shared by all four sorted-subset donors showed higher generation probabilities than non-shared clonotypes. The small number of donors limited the genetic and exposure-history diversity represented. Naive subsets generally had larger estimated clonotype richness than memory subsets. Pairwise subsampling led to the expectation that sequencing depth would affect the degree of clonotype sharing among donors. Around 5% of naive CD4, around 3.5% of naive CD8, approximately 2% of memory CD4, and about 0.4% of memory CD8 clonotypes were shared across several donors. Sampling was limited to blood, and TCR repertoires in tissue likely differ from TCR repertoires in blood. Even with the large sequencing depth, rarefaction of the sorted-subset datasets indicated that sequencing was incomplete.

The donors were healthy, HIV-negative adults who had no recently reported acute infections or vaccinations. Only Caucasian adults living in Nashville, Tennessee, USA were represented among the donors. CD4+ T cells were enriched by magnetic negative selection; naive cells were then positively selected on CD45RA, and the negative fraction formed the memory subset. Blood was obtained by leukapheresis, after which PBMCs were separated by Ficoll-Histopaque density gradient centrifugation and cryopreserved in liquid nitrogen vapor phase. Analytical flow cytometry was used to check the purity and quantity of each magnetically sorted T cell population. From each sorted fraction, genomic DNA was isolated and quantified by UV absorbance on a Nanodrop 2000c. From its cysteine to its phenylalanine, the CDR3 spans 13 amino acids. Only the CDR3 DNA is retained, 39 bases long and in frame from the first base. CDR1 and CDR2 were assigned from the germline V gene (reference sequence) as MNHEY and SMNVEV. V is clipped by 6 bases and J by 0 bases, and the sequence between their germline boundaries is 8 bases long.

Using the deep immunoSEQ assay, multiplex PCR amplified TCR CDR3 regions from genomic DNA. For each cell subset, the extracted genomic DNA was distributed evenly across all wells of several immunoSEQ 96-well plates, and each plate served as one replicate. For sorted subsets, 150 to 250 ng of genomic DNA, equivalent to about 30,000 T cell genomes, went into each replicate PCR. Purified libraries were quantified with a Qubit 3.0 fluorometer, sized on a Bioanalyzer 2100, and re-quantified with the KAPA Library Quantification kit. A separate single-read 150-cycle Illumina NextSeq 550 flow cell was used to sequence each immunoSEQ 96-well plate. Concerning the study's data processing: The immunoSEQ output contained only junctional sequences without quality scores, so filtering could not match that applied to full-length reads. To assign V/J genes and CDR3, sequences were annotated against IMGT germline references using PyIR, a Python wrapper for IgBLAST v1.9. Any read was removed if the V/J assignment was weak (E-value above 1e-6), the CDR3 was missing, or the read contained stop codons, out-of-frame junctions, or ambiguous translated residues. A V3J clonotype was defined by an identical inferred V gene, J gene, and CDR3 amino acid sequence. Percentage overlap between repertoires was calculated by dividing the number of shared unique clonotypes by the size of the smaller repertoire. RTK rarefaction, the Chao1 estimator, and Recon v2.1 estimates of unobserved clonotypes were used to assess repertoire richness. For all TCRbeta clonotypes obtained by the gDNA method from a handful of donors, generation probabilities were computed with OLGA. Held by TCRdb, this immuneACCESS table contains in-frame sequences only and omits some clones. Under half of the omission traces to an unresolved V gene where checked; the cause of the rest is unknown. That table is the source of V, J and clone size, and D and trimming were worked out from the DNA. Across this sample there are around 700,000 clones, with around 78% seen only once. Of the sample, 1.5% to 2% is held by the ten largest clones.

The chain was built from TRBV27 and TRBJ1-1; no D gene is confidently identified. Sequenced sample: memory CD4+ T cells sorted from blood. The cell subset or site label, read with the paper, signifies: CD45RA-negative fraction. This TCR came from a woman under 40 in good health. The DNA is TGTGCCAGCAGCACTCGCATGAACACTGAAGCTTTCTTT. It specifies CASSTRMNTEAFF.